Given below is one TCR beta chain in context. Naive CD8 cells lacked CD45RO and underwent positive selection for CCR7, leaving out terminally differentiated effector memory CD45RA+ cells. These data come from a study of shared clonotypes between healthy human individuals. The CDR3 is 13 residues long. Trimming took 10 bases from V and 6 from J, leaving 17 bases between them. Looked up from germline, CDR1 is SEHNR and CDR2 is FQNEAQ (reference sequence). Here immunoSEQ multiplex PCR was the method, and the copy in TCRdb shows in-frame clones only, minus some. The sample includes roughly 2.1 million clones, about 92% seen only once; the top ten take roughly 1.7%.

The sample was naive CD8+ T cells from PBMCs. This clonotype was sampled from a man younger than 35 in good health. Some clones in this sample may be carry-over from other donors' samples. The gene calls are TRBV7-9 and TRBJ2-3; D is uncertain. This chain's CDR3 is CATRPGWVDTQYF. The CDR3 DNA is TGTGCCACTAGACCAGGTTGGGTCGATACGCAGTATTTT. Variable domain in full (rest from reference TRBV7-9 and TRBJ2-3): DTGVSQNPRHKITKRGQNVTFRCDPISEHNRLYWYRQTLGQGPEFLTYFQNEAQLEKSRLLSDRFSAERPKGSFSTLEIQRTEQGDSAMYLCATRPGWVDTQYFGPGTRLTVL.